These 20 T cell receptor beta chains share one sample of origin, sequenced in a study of blood T cells in healthy people across ages. With a J-beta primer mix and a sample-barcoded 5' primer, a second PCR ran about 7 to 12 cycles. Each CDR3 protein is one row after TCRdb ran MiXCR on the 5' RACE reads. The sample has more than 750,000 distinct CDR3 sequences, almost 30% seen once; the top ten hold roughly 10%. A further study also used this sample, focusing on T cells of mothers and their children.

Sequenced sample: blood. The receptors were sampled from a woman aged 40 to 50 in good health.

J is TRBJ1-2 and V is TRBV14; D perhaps matches TRBD1 (5 bases). The CDR3 consists of 14 residues. Germline V lookup: CDR1 SGHDN, CDR2 FVKESK. V lost 2 bases, J lost 3 bases, and 10 bases lay in between. The CDR3 bases are TGTGCCAGCAGCCAAAAGGCGGGGGACTATGGCTACACCTTC. Residues: CASSQKAGDYGYTF. The variable domain in full, with the rest retrieved from reference TRBV14 and TRBJ1-2, is EAGVTQFPSHSVIEKGQTVTLRCDPISGHDNLYWYRRVMGKEIKFLLHFVKESKQDESGMPNNRFLAERTGGTYSTLKVQPAELEDSGVYFCASSQKAGDYGYTFGSGTRLTVV.

This clonotype was counted ten times or more. The chain recombines TRBV12-3 or TRBV12-4 with TRBJ2-5, with TRBD2 identical over 7 bases. The CDR3 runs to 14 residues. Trimming removed 3 bases from V and 1 base from J; junction bases left unmatched: 2. CDR3 amino acids: CASSFTGGQETQYF. DNA for the CDR3: TGTGCCAGCAGTTTCACGGGGGGCCAAGAGACCCAGTACTTC.

The V call is TRBV3-1, the J call TRBJ2-7; D gene unclear. The V end lost 0 bases, the J end lost 2 bases, and 2 bases lay between the germline ends. This CDR3 has 12 amino acids. The V gene's germline CDR1 is LGHDT and CDR2 YNNKEL (reference sequence). The CDR3 spells CASSQEPYEQYF. The CDR3 DNA is TGTGCCAGCAGCCAAGAACCCTACGAGCAGTACTTC.

This clonotype has only a few counts. This chain uses TRBV7-9 with TRBJ1-2; TRBD1 aligns across 7 bases. J lost 8 bases, V lost 3 bases, and 3 bases had no gene match. There are 12 residues in the CDR3. CDR1 and CDR2 (germline): SEHNR, FQNEAQ (reference sequence). The DNA for the CDR3 is TGTGCCAGCAGCTTTGACAGGGAAGGCTACACCTTC. Protein: CASSFDREGYTF.

This chain uses TRBV4-1 with TRBJ2-2; D remains ambiguous. CDR3 size: 12 residues. Germline V CDR1 and CDR2: MGHRA, YSYEKL. Between the trimmed V and J ends, which lost 6 bases and 6 bases, there was a span of 8 bases. The CDR3 nucleotides read TGCGCCAGCAGGGTACATGCCGGGGAGCTGTTTTTT. Its translation: CASRVHAGELFF.

The genes are TRBV20-1 and TRBJ2-7; D possibly uses TRBD1 or TRBD2 (5 bases each). The germline V gene encodes CDR1 DFQATT and CDR2 SNEGSKA (reference sequence). Deletions cut 2 bases from V and 6 bases from J, with 17 bases between. The CDR3 consists of 14 residues. The CDR3 nucleotides read TGCAGTGCTAGAATGGGGGTCACCTTGTTCGAGCAGTACTTC. This translates into CSARMGVTLFEQYF.

V gene TRBV11-2 combines with J gene TRBJ1-2; tentative D call: TRBD1 (6 bases). The CDR3 runs to 12 residues. V lost 7 bases to trimming and J lost 6 bases, with 12 bases between them. Germline V gene sequence: CDR1 SGHAT, CDR2 FQNNGV. The CDR3 loop reads CASNTRTDGYTF. The CDR3 region has the DNA TGTGCCAGCAACACCCGGACAGATGGCTACACCTTC.

This clonotype was seen at least ten times. The rearrangement links TRBV5-1 to TRBJ2-6; D uncertain. Germline assignment: CDR1 SGHRS and CDR2 YFSETQ. CDR3 length: 15 residues. The V and J ends lost 5 bases and 0 bases respectively, with 9 bases between them. The CDR3 DNA is TGCGCCAGCAGAGTCAGGTCCTCTGGGGCCAACGTCCTGACTTTC. As protein: CASRVRSSGANVLTF.

The V and J genes are TRBV4-2 and TRBJ2-6, with D hard to call. Germline V gene sequence: CDR1 LGHNA, CDR2 YNFKEQ. The CDR3 length is 9 residues. V lost 0 bases and J lost 18, with 3 bases in between. The CDR3 coding sequence is TGTGCCAGCAGCCAAGACGGGACTTTC. Protein: CASSQDGTF.

This clonotype showed up many times. The chain carries TRBV5-6 and TRBJ1-2; TRBD1 aligns across 7 bases. V lost 3 bases, J lost 8 bases, and 4 bases stayed unmatched. The CDR3 covers 12 residues. CDR1 SGHDT and CDR2 YYEEEE come from the germline V gene. The CDR3 loop reads CASSSTGRGYTF. The CDR3 region has the DNA TGTGCCAGCAGCTCGACAGGGCGAGGCTACACCTTC.

Notes on this clonotype: This may stem from a read error, because a much larger clone lies one nucleotide away. The chain carries TRBV20-1 and TRBJ1-5; TRBD1 is a possible D gene (6 bases). The CDR3 runs 12 residues. CDR1 DFQATT and CDR2 SNEGSKA come from the germline V gene (reference sequence). CDR3 in DNA: TGCAGTGCTGGAGAAGGGGGGAAGCCCCAGCATTTT. As protein: CSAGEGGKPQHF.

The V gene is TRBV28, the J gene TRBJ1-4; TRBD1 might be the D (5 bases). This CDR3 has 16 amino acids. Trimming pared 3 bases from V and 0 bases from J, leaving 11 bases between. The V gene's germline CDR1 is MDHEN and CDR2 SYDVKM. The CDR3 region is CASSFRQTATNEKLFF. The CDR3 DNA is TGTGCCAGCAGTTTCCGACAGACTGCAACTAATGAAAAACTGTTTTTT.

The rearrangement links TRBV7-2 to TRBJ2-5; D tentatively reads TRBD1 or TRBD2 (5 bases each). V was pared by 1 base and J by 4 bases, with 13 bases between. The length of the CDR3 is 15 residues. Germline V gene lookup returns CDR1 SGHTA and CDR2 FQGNSA. The CDR3, as DNA: TGTGCCAGCAGCTTAGGAAGGTCAGGGAGAGAGACCCAGTACTTC. Translation gives CASSLGRSGRETQYF.

The genes are TRBV20-1 and TRBJ2-7; 15 bases align to TRBD2. Germline-derived CDR1 and CDR2 are DFQATT and SNEGSKA (reference sequence). J lost 4 bases, V lost 4 bases, and 11 bases had no gene match. The CDR3 consists of 17 residues. The CDR3 here is CSATRTGLAGGLYEQYF. In DNA form, the CDR3 reads TGCAGTGCTACTAGAACGGGACTAGCGGGGGGCCTGTACGAGCAGTACTTC.

The V gene is TRBV3-1, the J gene TRBJ1-2; no definite D call. The germline V gene has CDR1 LGHDT and CDR2 YNNKEL (reference sequence). The CDR3 length is 15 residues. V shed 1 base and J shed 3 bases, with 12 bases lying between them. DNA for the CDR3: TGTGCCAGCAGCCAAGGAGTGGACGGTTACTATGGCTACACCTTC. Protein: CASSQGVDGYYGYTF.

This clonotype has only a few counts. This rearrangement joins TRBV3-1 to TRBJ2-3; possible D gene TRBD2, 5 bases. The CDR3 loop spans 16 amino acids. From germline, CDR1 is LGHDT and CDR2 YNNKEL (reference sequence). V shed 7 bases and J shed 0 bases, with 17 bases lying between them. The CDR3 region is CASTPRAGTSTDTQYF. The CDR3 region has the DNA TGTGCCAGCACCCCGAGGGCGGGTACTAGCACAGATACGCAGTATTTT.

This clonotype was counted ten times or more. This rearrangement joins TRBV4-1 to TRBJ1-1, with D uncertain. This CDR3 is 14 amino acids long. Trimming left V 3 bases short and J 4 bases short, with 12 bases between. Germline V lookup: CDR1 MGHRA, CDR2 YSYEKL. CDR3: CASSHPGLGTEAFF. Here the CDR3 DNA reads TGCGCCAGCAGCCACCCGGGCCTGGGCACTGAAGCTTTCTTT.

The chain couples TRBV7-2 to TRBJ1-2; D unclear. Germline values: CDR1 SGHTA, CDR2 FQGNSA. There are 11 residues in the CDR3. V dropped 7 bases and J dropped 4 bases, with 7 bases sitting between them. This CDR3 reads CASTLSYGYTF. DNA of the CDR3: TGTGCCAGCACGCTTAGCTATGGCTACACCTTC.

This clonotype has a handful of counts. The CDR3 bases are TGTGCCAGCAGCGAGGGGCCTATCGCGCGTGAAGCTTTCTTT. Its protein is CASSEGPIAREAFF. This chain links TRBV9 with TRBJ1-1; a possible D gene is TRBD1 (5 bases). CDR3 length: 14 residues. Germline V gene sequence: CDR1 SGDLS, CDR2 YYNGEE. V dropped 3 bases and J dropped 7 bases, with 16 bases sitting between them.

There are many counts of this clonotype. V usage is TRBV5-1 and J usage is TRBJ2-5; 14 bases agree with TRBD2. CDR1 SGHRS and CDR2 YFSETQ come from the germline V gene. V lost 1 base and J lost 2; bases outside the gene matches: 4. The CDR3 is made up of 17 amino acids. The DNA of the CDR3 is TGCGCCAGCAGCTTGTGGGGACTAGCGGGGGATCAAGAGACCCAGTACTTC. Translated, it gives CASSLWGLAGDQETQYF.